The 9 T cell receptor beta chains given below trace back to one sample, sequenced in a study of beta chain features in type 1 diabetes. Investigators reverse transcribed all isolated RNA, so they sequenced expressed TCRB transcripts. TCRdb keeps only in-frame clones here, not all; method: immunoSEQ multiplex PCR. The repertoire holds fewer than 900,000 clones, with about a sixth as singletons. The material sequenced was naive CD4+ T cells from blood. These receptors all stem from a woman between 18 and 29 years old in good health.

CDR3 nucleotide sequence: TGCGCCAGCGGGTTTGGGGGAGGCTACACCTTC. It specifies CASGFGGGYTF. The chain combines TRBV10-2 with TRBJ1-2, with a possible D match to TRBD1 (5 bases). V gave up 8 bases and J gave up 8 bases, with 12 bases separating them. The CDR3 has 11 amino acids. Per the germline V gene, CDR1 is WSHSY and CDR2 is SAAADI.

The V gene is TRBV9, the J gene TRBJ2-2; 7 positions match TRBD2. Per the germline V gene, CDR1 is SGDLS and CDR2 is YYNGEE. The junction had 9 bases not matched to a gene; V was cut back by 3 bases and J by 1 base. The CDR3 loop spans 17 amino acids. As DNA, the CDR3 is TGTGCCAGCAGCGCCGATACCGGGACTATGAACACCGGGGAGCTGTTTTTT. Protein: CASSADTGTMNTGELFF.

The rearrangement links TRBV28 to TRBJ1-4; no definite D call. Trimming took 4 bases from V and 4 from J, leaving 16 bases between them. CDR3 length: 16 residues. The germline V gene has CDR1 MDHEN and CDR2 SYDVKM. CDR3 residues: CASSSPGLGGNEKLFF. In nucleotides, the CDR3 is TGTGCCAGCAGTTCCCCTGGGCTAGGAGGTAATGAAAAACTGTTTTTT.

This clone was detected only a few times. The V and J genes are TRBV29-1 and TRBJ2-1; 11 bases match TRBD2. From germline, CDR1 is SQVTM and CDR2 ANQGSEA. Unmatched junction bases numbered 8, after V lost 7 bases and J lost 9 bases. CDR3 length equals 13 residues. As DNA, the CDR3 is TGCAGCGGCCGACTAGCGGGGTGGGGTGAGCAGTTCTTC. The encoded protein is CSGRLAGWGEQFF.

The V gene is TRBV28, the J gene TRBJ1-1; a possible D gene is TRBD1 (6 bases). V lost 8 bases to trimming and J lost 4 bases, with 17 bases between them. The V gene's germline CDR1 is MDHEN and CDR2 SYDVKM. CDR3 length: 14 amino acids. The CDR3 here is CASGTQFLITEAFF. The CDR3 bases are TGTGCCAGCGGGACACAGTTTTTGATCACTGAAGCTTTCTTT.

The table lists this clone with a few counts. Distinct nucleotide sequences in the sample also encode this CDR3. The chain is built from TRBV5-4 and TRBJ2-1; 13 bases align to TRBD2. CDR1 and CDR2 (germline): SGHNT, YYREEE (reference sequence). The CDR3 sequence is 16 residues long. The trim removed 2 bases at V and 5 bases at J, leaving 4 bases unmatched. The CDR3, as DNA: TGTGCCAGCAGCTTAGGGGGGACTAGCGGGAACAATGAGCAGTTCTTC. Its protein product is CASSLGGTSGNNEQFF.

This clone was observed a handful of times. The V gene is TRBV29-1, the J gene TRBJ2-3; D assignment may be TRBD1 or TRBD2 (5 bases each). This CDR3 has 11 amino acids. Germline CDR1 is SQVTM and CDR2 is ANQGSEA. Trimming shortened V by 6 bases and J by 6 bases, and 10 bases separated the two germline ends. The CDR3 loop reads CSVGVLDTQYF. CDR3 coding DNA: TGCAGCGTGGGGGTCTTGGATACGCAGTATTTT.

The rearrangement links TRBV9 to TRBJ2-5; 8 bases match TRBD2. Germline lookup yields CDR1 SGDLS and CDR2 YYNGEE. The CDR3 runs to 17 residues. Trimming removed 0 bases from V and 0 bases from J; junction bases left unmatched: 7. This chain's CDR3 is CASSVEAGLAYQETQYF. CDR3 coding DNA: TGTGCCAGCAGCGTAGAAGCTGGACTAGCATACCAAGAGACCCAGTACTTC.

This chain connects TRBV5-1 to TRBJ1-2; D gene ambiguous. The germline gives CDR1 SGHRS, CDR2 YFSETQ. The CDR3 is 16 residues long. The ends were cut back, 0 bases at V and 2 bases at J, with 14 bases in the middle. The DNA of the CDR3 is TGCGCCAGCAGCTTGGCTACGGGGAGATTCAACTATGGCTACACCTTC. Amino acid sequence: CASSLATGRFNYGYTF.